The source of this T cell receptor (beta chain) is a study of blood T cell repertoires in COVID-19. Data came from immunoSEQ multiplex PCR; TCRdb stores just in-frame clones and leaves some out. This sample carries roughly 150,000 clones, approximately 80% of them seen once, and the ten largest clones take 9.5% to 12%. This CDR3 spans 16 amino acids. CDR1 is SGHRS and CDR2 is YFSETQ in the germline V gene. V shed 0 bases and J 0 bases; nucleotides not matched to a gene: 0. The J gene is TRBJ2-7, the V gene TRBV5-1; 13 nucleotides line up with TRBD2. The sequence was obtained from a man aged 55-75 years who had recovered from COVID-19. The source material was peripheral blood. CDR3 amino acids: CASSLGLAGGSYEQYF. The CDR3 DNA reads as TGCGCCAGCAGCTTGGGACTAGCGGGAGGCTCCTACGAGCAGTACTTC.